Here is one T cell receptor beta chain with its context. Recruits, aged roughly 18 to 100 years, lived in 24 US areas. The sample comes from a study of blood T cell repertoires in COVID-19. Overall study context: From T cells, B-cell-depleted T cells, or PBMCs came the material, which was cDNA or gDNA.

Original processing notes: Amplifying reference gene primers gave estimates of nucleated cell counts. TCRdb keeps only in-frame clones here, not all; method: immunoSEQ multiplex PCR. The D gene and trimming were derived from the DNA, and the V and J assignments and clone size from that table. Of approximately 330,000 clones in the sample, 65% to 90% were seen once. Germline V gene lookup returns CDR1 LNHDA and CDR2 SQIVND (reference sequence). Trimming shortened V by 6 bases and J by 1 base, and 10 bases separated the two germline ends. CDR3 length equals 13 residues. Sequenced input: PBMCs or T cells enriched from blood (not recorded which). This receptor was taken from a woman between 40 and 55 years old with acute COVID-19. The chain links TRBV19 to TRBJ2-7; D might be TRBD1 (6 bases). CDR3 DNA: TGTGCCAGTAGCCGACAGGATTCCTACGAGCAGTACTTC. Residues: CASSRQDSYEQYF.